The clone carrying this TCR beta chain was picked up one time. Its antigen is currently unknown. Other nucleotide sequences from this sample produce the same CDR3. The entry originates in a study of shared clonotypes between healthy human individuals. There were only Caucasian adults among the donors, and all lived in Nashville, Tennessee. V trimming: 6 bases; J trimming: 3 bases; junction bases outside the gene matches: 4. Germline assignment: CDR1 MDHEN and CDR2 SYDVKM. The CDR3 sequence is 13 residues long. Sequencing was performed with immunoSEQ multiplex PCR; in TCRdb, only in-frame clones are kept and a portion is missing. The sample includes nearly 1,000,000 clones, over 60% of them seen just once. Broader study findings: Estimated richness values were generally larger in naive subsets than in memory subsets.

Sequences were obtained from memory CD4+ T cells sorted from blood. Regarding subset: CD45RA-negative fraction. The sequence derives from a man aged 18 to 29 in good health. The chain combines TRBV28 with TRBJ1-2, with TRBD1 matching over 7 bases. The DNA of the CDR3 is TGTGCCAGCAGCCGTGGACAGGACTATGGCTACACCTTC. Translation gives CASSRGQDYGYTF.